One sample yielded the 14 T cell receptor beta chains listed below, sequenced in a study of blood T cell repertoires in COVID-19. Profiling relied on immunoSEQ multiplex PCR, and the TCRdb table lists in-frame clones only, not all of them. The sample records a few hundred thousand clones, 84% being singletons. Material: peripheral blood. These receptor sequences come from a woman over 75 with COVID-19, enrolled during active disease.

The chain recombines TRBV5-1 with TRBJ1-2; no clear D. Per germline, CDR1 SGHRS and CDR2 YFSETQ. This CDR3 is built from 15 residues. Between the trimmed V and J ends, which lost 0 bases and 7 bases, there was a span of 16 bases. CDR3 loop: CASSLAVVSLSGYTF. CDR3 in DNA: TGCGCCAGCAGCTTGGCCGTGGTTTCCCTAAGTGGCTACACCTTC.

V is TRBV2 and J is TRBJ1-1; 12 nucleotides align to TRBD1. CDR1 is SNHLY, CDR2 FYNNEI, per germline. The V and J ends lost 6 bases and 5 bases, in that order; junction bases with no gene match: 13. This CDR3 has 17 residues. The CDR3 nucleotides read TGTGCCAGCAGCCCTGGGACAGGGGGCCGGTCAGGGACTGAAGCTTTCTTT. Protein product: CASSPGTGGRSGTEAFF. The whole variable domain, remainder taken from reference TRBV2 and TRBJ1-1, is EPEVTQTPSHQVTQMGQEVILRCVPISNHLYFYWYRQILGQKVEFLVSFYNNEISEKSEIFDDQFSVERPDGSNFTLKIRSTKLEDSAMYFCASSPGTGGRSGTEAFFGQGTRLTVV.

The chain is built from TRBV4-2 and TRBJ1-6; 10 bases map to TRBD1. CDR1 and CDR2 from the germline V gene are LGHNA and YNFKEQ. Trimming removed 0 bases from V and 5 bases from J; junction bases left unmatched: 7. The CDR3 sequence is 18 residues long. CDR3 amino acids: CASSQDLGTGVNNSPLHF. The CDR3, as DNA: TGTGCCAGCAGCCAAGATCTAGGGACAGGGGTAAATAATTCACCCCTCCACTTT.

The chain joins TRBV28 to TRBJ1-6; 9 nucleotides agree with TRBD1. The J segment lost 9 bases and the V segment lost 6 bases, leaving 6 bases of the junction unmatched. CDR1 is MDHEN, CDR2 SYDVKM, per germline. The CDR3 covers 14 residues. The CDR3 DNA reads as TGTGCCAGCAGCTCCGGGACAGGGAGTTCACCCCTCCACTTT. Its translation: CASSSGTGSSPLHF.

The chain recombines TRBV5-1 with TRBJ2-5; 7 nucleotides match TRBD2. This CDR3 is built from 14 residues. V lost 4 bases, J lost 2 bases, and 5 bases stayed unmatched. CDR1 and CDR2 (germline): SGHRS, YFSETQ. DNA of the CDR3: TGCGCCAGCAGCCCCCTCGGGGGGCAAGAGACCCAGTACTTC. Translated: CASSPLGGQETQYF.

The chain carries TRBV18 and TRBJ2-5, with D unclear. Germline lookup yields CDR1 KGHSH and CDR2 LQKENI. Between the trimmed V and J ends, which lost 3 bases and 4 bases, there was a span of 12 bases. The length of the CDR3 is 14 residues. The CDR3: CASSPPGLGETQYF. CDR3 bases: TGTGCCAGCTCACCCCCAGGATTGGGAGAGACCCAGTACTTC.

The J gene is TRBJ1-1, the V gene TRBV5-4; D ambiguous. The CDR3 spans 14 residues. Germline assignment: CDR1 SGHNT and CDR2 YYREEE (reference sequence). V was trimmed by 1 base and J by 1 base, leaving 8 bases between them. This CDR3 reads CASSLTYGNTEAFF. In nucleotides, the CDR3 is TGTGCCAGCAGCTTGACGTACGGGAACACTGAAGCTTTCTTT.

The CDR3 reads CASSSGTESNQPQHF. CDR3 DNA: TGTGCCAGCAGCAGCGGGACCGAGAGCAATCAGCCCCAGCATTTT. V is TRBV5-4 and J is TRBJ1-5; D possibly corresponds to TRBD1 (5 bases). The V gene's germline CDR1 is SGHNT and CDR2 YYREEE (reference sequence). The CDR3 consists of 15 residues. Deletions cut 4 bases from V and 1 base from J, with 12 bases between.

The V gene is TRBV5-1, the J gene TRBJ2-6, with 12 bases identical to TRBD1. The CDR3 runs 18 residues. V lost 2 bases to trimming and J lost 2 bases; unmatched junction nucleotides: 5. In germline, CDR1 is SGHRS, CDR2 YFSETQ. Here the CDR3 DNA reads TGCGCCAGCAGCTTCGCGGGACAGGGGGCGCCTGGGGCCAACGTCCTGACTTTC. Translation gives CASSFAGQGAPGANVLTF.

The J gene is TRBJ2-7, the V gene TRBV11-3, with D unresolved. The CDR3 covers 15 residues. The germline gives CDR1 SGHNT, CDR2 YENEEA. Trimming removed 5 bases from V and 7 bases from J, with 21 bases in between. Here the CDR3 reads CASSPDSRQGAEQYF. The CDR3 DNA reads TGTGCCAGCAGCCCAGACTCCCGTCAAGGAGCGGAGCAGTACTTC.

This rearrangement joins TRBV6-5 to TRBJ1-6; 8 positions match TRBD1. The ends lost 6 bases at V and 7 bases at J; junction bases unmatched: 2. This CDR3 contains 13 residues. Germline CDR1 and CDR2: MNHEY and SVGAGI. The CDR3 protein is CASRTGENSPLHF. DNA for the CDR3: TGTGCCAGCAGGACAGGGGAGAATTCACCCCTCCACTTT.

The rearrangement uses TRBV24-1 and TRBJ2-4; 8 bases are a match to TRBD1. This CDR3 has 16 amino acids. The germline gives CDR1 KGHDR, CDR2 SFDVKD. V was clipped by 2 bases and J by 0 bases; unmatched bases: 2. CDR3 protein: CATSDSGQGAKNIQYF. The CDR3 DNA follows: TGTGCCACCAGTGATTCAGGACAGGGAGCCAAAAACATTCAGTACTTC.

The chain has TRBV19 and TRBJ1-2, with D tentatively TRBD1 (5 bases). This CDR3 is built from 13 residues. Trimming took 3 bases from V and 4 from J, leaving 9 bases between them. Germline-derived CDR1 and CDR2 are LNHDA and SQIVND (reference sequence). CDR3 region: CASSMIDSYGYTF. The CDR3, as DNA: TGTGCCAGTAGTATGATCGACAGCTATGGCTACACCTTC.

The gene calls are TRBV6-6 and TRBJ1-2; the D gene is possibly TRBD1 (6 bases). Trimming stripped 4 bases from V and 6 bases from J, with 12 bases between. The CDR3 length is 13 residues. CDR1 is MNHNY, CDR2 SVGAGI, per germline (reference sequence). CDR3 nucleotides: TGTGCCAGCAGTTGGACAGCGTTTGATGGCTACACCTTC. It specifies CASSWTAFDGYTF.